This T cell receptor (beta chain) was identified in a study of blood T cell repertoires in COVID-19. Sequencing used immunoSEQ multiplex PCR; TCRdb keeps in-frame clones, though not all of them. This sample has over 85,000 clones, with approximately 90% found just once. Germline CDR1 LNHDA, CDR2 SQIVND (reference sequence). Unmatched junction bases numbered 16, after V lost 4 bases and J lost 8 bases. This CDR3 has 16 amino acids. This clonotype was sampled from a woman aged 45-59 years with acute or convalescent COVID-19. The chain is built from TRBV19 and TRBJ1-2; 7 bases are a match to TRBD1. The specimen sequenced was peripheral blood. The DNA of the CDR3 is TGTGCCAGTAGTACCACCTCGACAGGGCCTGCGCGAGGCTACACCTTC. Translated: CASSTTSTGPARGYTF.